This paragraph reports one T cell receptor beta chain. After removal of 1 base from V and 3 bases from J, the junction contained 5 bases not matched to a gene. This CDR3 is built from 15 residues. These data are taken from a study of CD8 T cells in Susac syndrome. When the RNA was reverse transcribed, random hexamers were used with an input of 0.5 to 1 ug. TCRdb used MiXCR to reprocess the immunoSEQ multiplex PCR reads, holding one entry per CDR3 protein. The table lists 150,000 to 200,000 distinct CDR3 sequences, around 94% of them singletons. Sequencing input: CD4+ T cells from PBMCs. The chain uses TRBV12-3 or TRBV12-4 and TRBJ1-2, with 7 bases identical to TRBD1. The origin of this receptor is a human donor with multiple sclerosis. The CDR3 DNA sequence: TGTGCCAGCAGTTTAGAGGGGGCGGGGTACTATGGCTACACCTTC. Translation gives CASSLEGAGYYGYTF.